The 30 T cell receptor beta chains given below trace back to one sample, sequenced in a study of T cell responses to AZD1222 COVID-19 vaccine. Profiled with immunoSEQ multiplex PCR; TCRdb holds only in-frame clones, not every one. The sample records 60,000 or so clones, approximately 80% being singletons. The sequenced sample was peripheral blood, obtained on day 0 of AZD1222 vaccination. The origin of the receptors is an adult in good health.

V usage is TRBV28 and J usage is TRBJ2-3, with 7 bases fitting TRBD2. Germline values: CDR1 MDHEN, CDR2 SYDVKM. There are 12 residues in the CDR3. The J segment lost 5 bases and the V segment lost 11 bases, leaving 7 bases of the junction unmatched. The CDR3 DNA reads as TGTGCCGAAGGGAGGGCCCTAGATACGCAGTATTTT. Translating it yields CAEGRALDTQYF.

This clone was picked up one time. The rearrangement links TRBV27 to TRBJ2-1, with 11 positions matching TRBD1. Losses at the gene ends were 4 bases for V and 7 bases for J; bases not matched to a gene: 3. CDR1 and CDR2 from the germline V gene are MNHEY and SMNVEV (reference sequence). This CDR3 spans 14 amino acids. The CDR3 coding sequence is TGTGCCAGCAGTTGGGGGACAGGGGGTAATGAGCAGTTCTTC. Translation: CASSWGTGGNEQFF.

This chain connects TRBV10-1 to TRBJ1-6; 7 nucleotides line up with TRBD1. Germline-derived CDR1 and CDR2 are WNHNN and SYGVQD (reference sequence). V gave up 2 bases and J gave up 7 bases; unmatched junction bases: 11. The CDR3 length is 17 residues. CDR3 amino acids: CASSEGTVGLLNSPLHF. The CDR3, as DNA: TGCGCCAGCAGTGAGGGGACAGTAGGGCTTCTAAATTCACCCCTCCACTTT.

The chain has TRBV3-1 (or the pseudogene TRBV3-2) and TRBJ2-7; possibly TRBD1 or TRBD2 for D (5 bases each). CDR1 and CDR2 from the germline V gene are LGHDT and YNNKEL (reference sequence). V gave up 7 bases and J gave up 2 bases, with 15 bases separating them. This CDR3 has 14 amino acids. In nucleotides, the CDR3 is TGTGCCAGCACCCTGTGGGGGAATACCTACGAGCAGTACTTC. It translates to CASTLWGNTYEQYF.

The chain employs TRBV9 and TRBJ2-3, with 12 bases matching TRBD2. J gave up 3 bases and V 6 bases, and 5 bases lay outside the gene matches. CDR1 and CDR2 from the germline V gene are SGDLS and YYNGEE. This CDR3 contains 15 residues. The DNA for the CDR3 is TGTGCCAGCAACCTAGCGGGAGGGCGAACAGATACGCAGTATTTT. Translated, it gives CASNLAGGRTDTQYF.

This clone was counted only a few times. CDR3 nucleotides: TGTGCTAGTGGTTTGGTGGACAGCCGGCTTGAAGCTTTCTTT. It encodes CASGLVDSRLEAFF. This chain joins TRBV12-5 and TRBJ1-1; tentative D call: TRBD1 (6 bases). V was shortened by 0 bases and J by 7 bases, with 12 bases between the two germline ends. The CDR3 runs 14 residues. CDR1 is LGHNT and CDR2 is FRNRAP in the germline V gene.

J is TRBJ2-2 and V is TRBV7-8, with a weak D call TRBD2 (5 bases). Germline V gene lookup returns CDR1 SGHVS and CDR2 FQNEAQ. This CDR3 is built from 18 residues. V shed 2 bases and J shed 7 bases, with 23 bases lying between them. CDR3 amino acids: CASSLRERTGIWLGELFF. The CDR3 DNA follows: TGTGCCAGCAGCTTAAGGGAAAGGACCGGGATTTGGCTCGGGGAGCTGTTTTTT.

The chain uses TRBV7-2 and TRBJ2-1, with unresolved D. In germline, CDR1 is SGHTA, CDR2 FQGNSA. The CDR3 totals 14 residues. V dropped 7 bases and J dropped 12 bases, with 22 bases sitting between them. The CDR3 loop reads CASNPSTSYSVQFF. The DNA for the CDR3 is TGTGCCAGCAACCCATCCACGAGCTACTCGGTGCAGTTCTTC.

This clone has only one observation. The rearrangement joins TRBV7-2 to TRBJ2-4; D is uncertain. The germline V and J ends were trimmed by 1 base and 6 bases, with 7 bases remaining between them. CDR1 and CDR2 from the germline V gene are SGHTA and FQGNSA. There are 13 residues in the CDR3. The DNA of the CDR3 is TGTGCCAGCAGCTTAGGGTCGGTAAACATTCAGTACTTC. Translating gives CASSLGSVNIQYF.

V usage is TRBV12-5 and J usage is TRBJ1-1, with 10 bases matching TRBD1. Germline lookup yields CDR1 LGHNT and CDR2 FRNRAP. CDR3 size: 15 residues. V lost 5 bases and J lost 1; bases outside the gene matches: 4. CDR3 sequence reads: CASGNRTGGNTEAFF. The CDR3 DNA is TGTGCTAGTGGTAACCGGACAGGGGGGAACACTGAAGCTTTCTTT. The full variable domain, rest sourced from reference TRBV12-5 and TRBJ1-1, is DARVTQTPRHKVTEMGQEVTMRCQPILGHNTVFWYRQTMMQGLELLAYFRNRAPLDDSGMPKDRFSAEMPDATLATLKIQPSEPRDSAVYFCASGNRTGGNTEAFFGQGTRLTVV.

This clone was recorded only once. The rearrangement uses TRBV21-1 and TRBJ2-5. TRBV21-1 is tagged as a pseudogene. The CDR3 loop spans 15 amino acids. CDR3 in amino acids: CASSKGVLEEETQYF. The CDR3 DNA reads as TGTGCCAGCAGCAAAGGCGTTCTGGAAGAAGAGACCCAGTACTTC.

In its sample, this clone was seen once. The chain recombines TRBV29-1 with TRBJ2-2, with D possibly TRBD2 on 5 matching bases. CDR3 length equals 13 residues. Germline V lookup: CDR1 SQVTM, CDR2 ANQGSEA. The V end was cut by 7 bases, the J end by 1 base, with 10 bases between. CDR3 sequence reads: CSAEGGNTGELFF. CDR3 coding DNA: TGCAGCGCAGAGGGTGGGAACACCGGGGAGCTGTTTTTT.

The V and J genes are TRBV9 and TRBJ2-3; a weak D match, TRBD1 (8 bases). The CDR3 consists of 16 residues. Germline lookup yields CDR1 SGDLS and CDR2 YYNGEE. Deletions cut 4 bases from V and 10 bases from J, with 25 bases between. CDR3: CASSLTKRDRSTAQYF. In DNA form, the CDR3 reads TGTGCCAGCAGCCTGACGAAGCGGGACAGGTCTACGGCGCAGTATTTT. The full variable domain, completed using reference TRBV9 and TRBJ2-3, is DSGVTQTPKHLITATGQRVTLRCSPRSGDLSVYWYQQSLDQGLQFLIQYYNGEERAKGNILERFSAQQFPDLHSELNLSSLELGDSALYFCASSLTKRDRSTAQYFGPGTRLTVL.

The chain recombines TRBV9 with TRBJ1-2; D not certain. Looked up from germline, CDR1 is SGDLS and CDR2 is YYNGEE. With 4 bases removed from V and 4 bases from J, the gap between germline ends came to 17 bases. The CDR3 length is 15 residues. CDR3 DNA: TGTGCCAGCAGCTTCGAACGGGCGCCGGGCTATGGCTACACCTTC. It encodes CASSFERAPGYGYTF. Complete variable domain (other parts from reference TRBV9 and TRBJ1-2): DSGVTQTPKHLITATGQRVTLRCSPRSGDLSVYWYQQSLDQGLQFLIQYYNGEERAKGNILERFSAQQFPDLHSELNLSSLELGDSALYFCASSFERAPGYGYTFGSGTRLTVV.

The chain employs TRBV4-1 and TRBJ1-1; D gene ambiguous. Germline assignment: CDR1 MGHRA and CDR2 YSYEKL. The CDR3 runs 14 residues. The V end lost 0 bases, the J end lost 1 base, and 6 bases lay between the germline ends. In nucleotides, the CDR3 is TGCGCCAGCAGCCAAGATGCAGGGAACACTGAAGCTTTCTTT. As protein: CASSQDAGNTEAFF.

This chain joins TRBV19 and TRBJ2-1; 13 bases match TRBD2. Germline V gives CDR1 LNHDA, CDR2 SQIVND (reference sequence). V shed 7 bases, J shed 10 bases, and the junction held 1 base outside the gene matches. The CDR3 has 12 amino acids. CDR3 bases: TGTGCCAGTAAGGGACTAGCGGGAGAGCAGTTCTTC. This codes for CASKGLAGEQFF.

The J gene is TRBJ1-1, the V gene TRBV19; D uncertain. V was pared by 3 bases and J by 11 bases, with 16 bases between. This CDR3 has 13 residues. Looked up from germline, CDR1 is LNHDA and CDR2 is SQIVND (reference sequence). The CDR3 is CASSMEESTSAFF. DNA for the CDR3: TGTGCCAGTAGTATGGAGGAGTCAACATCTGCTTTCTTT.

This sequence joins TRBV24-1 and TRBJ2-1; 7 bases map to TRBD1. This CDR3 spans 15 amino acids. V shed 7 bases, J shed 4 bases, and the junction held 9 bases outside the gene matches. Germline-derived CDR1 and CDR2 are KGHDR and SFDVKD. CDR3 coding DNA: TGTGCCACCAGCCGGGACAGCTACAAATACAATGAGCAGTTCTTC. Translating gives CATSRDSYKYNEQFF.

In DNA, the CDR3 is TGTGCCAGCACTATTGACAGGGGAAATTCACCCCTCCACTTT. This codes for CASTIDRGNSPLHF. This chain joins TRBV7-2 and TRBJ1-6, with TRBD1 identical over 8 bases. Germline V gene lookup returns CDR1 SGHTA and CDR2 FQGNSA. The CDR3 is 14 amino acids. The V and J ends lost 7 bases and 7 bases, in that order; junction bases with no gene match: 6.

The J gene is TRBJ2-1, the V gene TRBV7-2, with a tentative D call TRBD1 (6 bases). Between the trimmed V and J ends, which lost 1 base and 4 bases, there was a span of 11 bases. From germline, CDR1 is SGHTA and CDR2 FQGNSA. The CDR3 is 15 amino acids. Written as DNA, the CDR3 is TGTGCCAGCAGCTTAGTCCAGGGGTCTTACAATGAGCAGTTCTTC. As protein: CASSLVQGSYNEQFF.

This sequence joins TRBV28 and TRBJ2-7; D is perhaps TRBD2 (6 bases). There are 16 residues in the CDR3. Germline-derived CDR1 and CDR2 are MDHEN and SYDVKM. V was cut by 4 bases and J by 0 bases, with 16 bases left in between. In DNA form, the CDR3 reads TGTGCCAGCAGTTCCTCTAGCGCTAGGAGCTCCTACGAGCAGTACGTC. Residues: CASSSSSARSSYEQYV.

The rearrangement joins TRBV29-1 to TRBJ2-7; 10 bases fit TRBD2. The CDR3 runs 17 residues. V was clipped by 4 bases and J by 1 base; unmatched bases: 13. The V gene's germline CDR1 is SQVTM and CDR2 ANQGSEA. CDR3 sequence reads: CSVAGPAGGRFSYEQYF. DNA for the CDR3: TGCAGCGTTGCAGGCCCAGCGGGAGGGCGGTTTTCCTACGAGCAGTACTTC.

This clone was found a few times. This sequence joins TRBV28 and TRBJ2-7; D ambiguous. Trimming pared 3 bases from V and 2 bases from J, leaving 11 bases between. Germline lookup yields CDR1 MDHEN and CDR2 SYDVKM. The CDR3 contains 14 residues. The CDR3 spells CASSFGRGPYEQYF. The CDR3 DNA sequence: TGTGCCAGCAGTTTTGGTCGAGGCCCCTACGAGCAGTACTTC.

CDR3 coding DNA: TGTGCCAGCAGCTTATCAGGGGACCTTAGCAATCAGCCCCAGCATTTT. Its protein product is CASSLSGDLSNQPQHF. The J gene is TRBJ1-5, the V gene TRBV11-2; D may be TRBD1 (6 bases). This CDR3 contains 16 residues. Trimming shortened V by 2 bases and J by 0 bases, and 11 bases separated the two germline ends. The V gene's germline CDR1 is SGHAT and CDR2 FQNNGV.

This clone was counted a few times. This chain uses TRBV28 with TRBJ1-5; 8 positions match TRBD1. The CDR3 loop spans 14 amino acids. Germline CDR1 and CDR2: MDHEN and SYDVKM. J gave up 1 base and V 9 bases, and 5 bases lay outside the gene matches. The CDR3 is CASFSGGSNQPQHF. The DNA of the CDR3 is TGTGCCAGTTTTTCAGGGGGCAGCAATCAGCCCCAGCATTTT. The variable domain in full, completed from reference TRBV28 and TRBJ1-5, reads DVKVTQSSRYLVKRTGEKVFLECVQDMDHENMFWYRQDPGLGLRLIYFSYDVKMKEKGDIPEGYSVSREKKERFSLILESASTNQTSMYLCASFSGGSNQPQHFGDGTRLSIL.

This chain links TRBV7-3 with TRBJ2-5; TRBD2 agrees at 12 bases. CDR1 SGHTA and CDR2 FQGTGA come from the germline V gene. J gave up 3 bases and V 5 bases, and 1 base lay outside the gene matches. The CDR3 is 14 amino acids. The CDR3 DNA is TGTGCCAGCAGCCGACTAGCGGGAGAAGAGACCCAGTACTTC. Translated: CASSRLAGEETQYF.

The J gene is TRBJ1-6, the V gene TRBV27, with a possible D match to TRBD1 (5 bases). CDR1 is MNHEY and CDR2 is SMNVEV in the germline V gene (reference sequence). This CDR3 is 18 amino acids long. Trimming took off 6 bases at V and 0 bases at J, with 18 bases between the two ends. CDR3 in DNA: TGTGCCAGCAGCCCCGGGTGGGGGGTAGGCTCCTATAATTCACCCCTCCACTTT. It specifies CASSPGWGVGSYNSPLHF.

The CDR3 loop is CASSLDGGELNYGYTF. DNA of the CDR3: TGTGCCAGTAGTCTCGACGGGGGGGAACTTAACTATGGCTACACCTTC. V is TRBV19 and J is TRBJ1-2; the D gene is possibly TRBD1 (5 bases). Trimming shortened V by 5 bases and J by 1 base, and 17 bases separated the two germline ends. CDR1 is LNHDA, CDR2 SQIVND, per germline (reference sequence). The CDR3 is 16 residues long.

The rearrangement uses TRBV7-2 and TRBJ1-5; the D gene is possibly TRBD1 (6 bases). The CDR3 has 14 amino acids. Germline V gene sequence: CDR1 SGHTA, CDR2 FQGNSA. V lost 5 bases to trimming and J lost 5 bases, with 13 bases between them. In DNA form, the CDR3 reads TGTGCCAGCAGCCCCCGGACAGCTTATCAGCCCCAGCATTTT. As protein: CASSPRTAYQPQHF.

The chain joins TRBV5-1 to TRBJ2-1; 10 bases are a match to TRBD2. J lost 8 bases, V lost 5 bases, and 7 bases had no gene match. CDR1 is SGHRS, CDR2 YFSETQ, per germline. The CDR3 has 14 amino acids. CDR3 sequence (DNA): TGCGCCAGCAGGACGAGCGGGAGGGAGGATGAGCAGTTCTTC. Amino acids: CASRTSGREDEQFF.